Below are 27 T cell receptor beta chains sequenced from a single sample in a study of shared clonotypes between healthy human individuals. Here immunoSEQ multiplex PCR was the method, and the copy in TCRdb shows in-frame clones only, minus some. The repertoire includes about 710,000 clones, 72% of them detected once, and roughly 1.8% sits in the top ten. Sequences were obtained from memory CD4+ T cells sorted from blood. Regarding subset: CD45RA-negative fraction. These receptors all stem from a woman aged 25-40 years in good health.

This clone turned up a few times. Other DNA sequences of this sample code for an identical CDR3. The rearrangement joins TRBV5-1 to TRBJ2-7; 8 positions match TRBD1. Trimming removed 0 bases from V and 2 bases from J; junction bases left unmatched: 4. Germline V CDR1 and CDR2: SGHRS, YFSETQ. The CDR3 has 15 amino acids. For the CDR3, the DNA is TGCGCCAGCAGCTTGGCCGGGACAGGAACCTACGAGCAGTACTTC. Its protein is CASSLAGTGTYEQYF.

The chain is built from TRBV7-3 and TRBJ1-5; TRBD1 is a possible D gene (5 bases). Between the trimmed V and J ends, which lost 1 base and 4 bases, there was a span of 11 bases. The CDR3 runs 15 residues. Germline V gives CDR1 SGHTA, CDR2 FQGTGA. CDR3 loop: CASSLSGGNNQPQHF. CDR3 coding DNA: TGTGCCAGCAGCTTAAGTGGGGGGAATAATCAGCCCCAGCATTTT.

This rearrangement joins TRBV5-1 to TRBJ1-6; 9 nucleotides match TRBD1. The CDR3 consists of 16 residues. V gave up 7 bases and J gave up 9 bases; unmatched junction bases: 14. CDR1 and CDR2 from the germline V gene are SGHRS and YFSETQ. CDR3 DNA sequence: TGCGCCAGCCACCTTCCTTGGGACAGGGTAGGTTCACCCCTCCACTTT. The encoded protein is CASHLPWDRVGSPLHF. Supplemented by reference TRBV5-1 and TRBJ1-6, the full variable domain reads KAGVTQTPRYLIKTRGQQVTLSCSPISGHRSVSWYQQTPGQGLQFLFEYFSETQRNKGNFPGRFSGRQFSNSRSEMNVSTLELGDSALYLCASHLPWDRVGSPLHFGNGTRLTVT.

The sample holds many counts of this clone. The chain uses TRBV19 and TRBJ2-7, with 7 positions matching TRBD1. This CDR3 region has 15 residues. CDR1 and CDR2 (germline): LNHDA, SQIVND (reference sequence). Unmatched junction bases numbered 10, after V lost 5 bases and J lost 3 bases. CDR3: CASSPLDRNGYEQYF. In DNA, the CDR3 is TGTGCCAGTAGTCCCCTGGACAGGAACGGCTACGAGCAGTACTTC.

The chain recombines TRBV28 with TRBJ2-7; no definite D call. The CDR3 is 15 amino acids. V was shortened by 8 bases and J by 3 bases, with 20 bases between the two germline ends. Germline V gene sequence: CDR1 MDHEN, CDR2 SYDVKM. In DNA, the CDR3 is TGTGCCAGCCACCTTCGGGCCTGCTATCACTACGAGCAGTACTTC. Translation: CASHLRACYHYEQYF.

Worth noting for this clone: The same CDR3 arises from other DNA sequences in this sample as well. The chain carries TRBV14 and TRBJ1-5; D not certain. The V end lost 1 base, the J end lost 7 bases, and 8 bases lay between the germline ends. The CDR3 is 13 amino acids. The germline CDR1 and CDR2 sequences are SGHDN and FVKESK. In DNA form, the CDR3 reads TGTGCCAGCAGCCAAGGGGAGAGGCAGCCCCAGCATTTT. It is translated as CASSQGERQPQHF.

In nucleotides, the CDR3 is TGTGCCAGTAGTATGGGACAGGCAACCTACGAGCAGTACTTC. As protein: CASSMGQATYEQYF. The chain joins TRBV19 to TRBJ2-7; TRBD1 matches at 8 bases. Per germline, CDR1 LNHDA and CDR2 SQIVND (reference sequence). J gave up 2 bases and V 3 bases, and 3 bases lay outside the gene matches. CDR3 length: 14 amino acids. Combining the CDR3 with reference TRBV19 and TRBJ2-7 gives the whole variable domain DGGITQSPKYLFRKEGQNVTLSCEQNLNHDAMYWYRQDPGQGLRLIYYSQIVNDFQKGDIAEGYSVSREKKESFPLTVTSAQKNPTAFYLCASSMGQATYEQYFGPGTRLTVT.

The genes are TRBV6-5 and TRBJ1-1; 9 positions match TRBD1. CDR1 and CDR2 (germline): MNHEY, SVGAGI. The CDR3 spans 14 residues. V lost 2 bases, J lost 4 bases, and 2 bases stayed unmatched. The DNA for the CDR3 is TGTGCCAGCAGTTACGGACAGGGGAGCACTGAAGCTTTCTTT. The encoded protein is CASSYGQGSTEAFF.

The chain is built from TRBV5-1 and TRBJ2-5; a weak D match, TRBD2 (6 bases). The CDR3 is 15 amino acids. Germline V gene data show CDR1 as SGHRS and CDR2 as YFSETQ. Trimming removed 2 bases from V and 3 bases from J, with 14 bases in between. For the CDR3, the DNA is TGCGCCAGCAGCTTCCAGGGACTGATTGAAGAGACCCAGTACTTC. Its protein is CASSFQGLIEETQYF. The variable domain in full, completed from reference TRBV5-1 and TRBJ2-5, reads KAGVTQTPRYLIKTRGQQVTLSCSPISGHRSVSWYQQTPGQGLQFLFEYFSETQRNKGNFPGRFSGRQFSNSRSEMNVSTLELGDSALYLCASSFQGLIEETQYFGPGTRLLVL.

As concerns this clone: A much larger clone sits a single nucleotide away, making a read error possible. The chain couples TRBV27 to TRBJ1-1; D remains ambiguous. V was shortened by 2 bases and J by 0 bases, with 1 base between the two germline ends. The germline V gene encodes CDR1 MNHEY and CDR2 SMNVEV (reference sequence). The length of the CDR3 is 12 residues. The CDR3 DNA reads as TGTGCCAGCAGTTTAATGAACACTGAAGCTTTCTTT. Amino acids: CASSLMNTEAFF.

V usage is TRBV19 and J usage is TRBJ1-5, with D maybe TRBD1 (6 bases). The CDR3 is 15 residues long. CDR1 and CDR2 from the germline V gene are LNHDA and SQIVND (reference sequence). V lost 1 base to trimming and J lost 6 bases, with 13 bases between them. The chain's CDR3 is CASSIARQAGQPQHF. CDR3 in DNA: TGTGCCAGTAGTATAGCGAGACAGGCAGGTCAGCCCCAGCATTTT.

This clone showed up just once. The chain is built from TRBV15 and TRBJ2-1, with 11 bases lining up with TRBD2. From germline, CDR1 is LNHNV and CDR2 YYDKDF (reference sequence). With 0 bases clipped from V and 0 bases from J, the junction kept 7 bases outside the gene matches. The CDR3 covers 19 residues. CDR3 sequence reads: CATSRDRLAGTFSYNEQFF. DNA of the CDR3: TGTGCCACCAGCAGAGATCGACTAGCGGGAACCTTCTCCTACAATGAGCAGTTCTTC.

This chain joins TRBV6-5 and TRBJ2-5; a possible D gene is TRBD2 (6 bases). Per germline, CDR1 MNHEY and CDR2 SVGAGI. The CDR3 covers 12 residues. The ends were cut back, 6 bases at V and 4 bases at J, with 9 bases in the middle. Here the CDR3 DNA reads TGTGCCAGCAGGGACTATGGAGAGACCCAGTACTTC. It translates to CASRDYGETQYF.

The J gene is TRBJ2-7, the V gene TRBV28, with 7 bases that match TRBD1. Germline V gene lookup returns CDR1 MDHEN and CDR2 SYDVKM. The junction had 6 bases not matched to a gene; V was cut back by 5 bases and J by 2 bases. CDR3 length: 14 amino acids. This CDR3 reads CASSGQGVTYEQYF. The DNA for the CDR3 is TGTGCCAGCAGTGGCCAGGGGGTAACCTACGAGCAGTACTTC. Looking up the rest from reference TRBV28 and TRBJ2-7 gives the full variable domain: DVKVTQSSRYLVKRTGEKVFLECVQDMDHENMFWYRQDPGLGLRLIYFSYDVKMKEKGDIPEGYSVSREKKERFSLILESASTNQTSMYLCASSGQGVTYEQYFGPGTRLTVT.

This chain uses TRBV4-1 with TRBJ2-5; D call uncertain. Germline lookup yields CDR1 MGHRA and CDR2 YSYEKL. The CDR3 is made up of 13 amino acids. The ends were cut back, 3 bases at V and 5 bases at J, with 10 bases in the middle. In nucleotides, the CDR3 is TGCGCCAGCAGCCAGTTTGTCGAGGAGACCCAGTACTTC. Its translation is CASSQFVEETQYF.

In this sample, this clone turned up a few times. The gene calls are TRBV28 and TRBJ2-5; the match to TRBD2 covers 10 bases. Germline CDR1 and CDR2: MDHEN and SYDVKM. Trimming removed 7 bases from V and 3 bases from J; junction bases left unmatched: 11. The length of the CDR3 is 16 residues. DNA for the CDR3: TGTGCCAGCAATTCCGGGACTAGCGCGCGAAAAGAGACCCAGTACTTC. This codes for CASNSGTSARKETQYF.

The sample holds one count of this clone. CDR3 residues: CASSGTRGPGSYNEQFF. For the CDR3, the DNA is TGTGCCAGCAGCGGGACCCGTGGGCCCGGCTCCTACAATGAGCAGTTCTTC. The chain combines TRBV9 with TRBJ2-1, with D hard to call. Germline CDR1 reads SGDLS; CDR2 reads YYNGEE. Trimming pared 3 bases from V and 0 bases from J, leaving 16 bases between. This CDR3 comprises 17 residues.

In this sample, this clone turned up a few times. The rearrangement joins TRBV5-1 to TRBJ2-7, with unresolved D. This CDR3 region has 14 residues. The germline V and J ends were trimmed by 6 bases and 1 base, with 14 bases remaining between them. Per germline, CDR1 SGHRS and CDR2 YFSETQ. As DNA, the CDR3 is TGCGCCAGCATGTTCCACGACACTTCCTACGAGCAGTACTTC. It yields the protein CASMFHDTSYEQYF.

The CDR3 loop reads CASSSRGEGETQYF. Written as DNA, the CDR3 is TGTGCCAGCAGCTCCAGGGGGGAGGGAGAGACCCAGTACTTC. The V call is TRBV7-9, the J call TRBJ2-5, with D perhaps given as TRBD1 or TRBD2 (7 bases each). The germline V and J ends were trimmed by 4 bases and 4 bases, with 13 bases remaining between them. The CDR3 has 14 residues. CDR1 and CDR2 from the germline V gene are SEHNR and FQNEAQ (reference sequence). The whole variable domain, remainder taken from reference TRBV7-9 and TRBJ2-5, is DTGVSQNPRHKITKRGQNVTFRCDPISEHNRLYWYRQTLGQGPEFLTYFQNEAQLEKSRLLSDRFSAERPKGSFSTLEIQRTEQGDSAMYLCASSSRGEGETQYFGPGTRLLVL.

The V and J genes are TRBV19 and TRBJ1-5; tentatively, D is TRBD1 (5 bases). The CDR3 sequence is 13 residues long. The germline V gene encodes CDR1 LNHDA and CDR2 SQIVND (reference sequence). With 8 bases removed from V and 3 bases from J, the gap between germline ends came to 11 bases. DNA of the CDR3: TGTGCCAGTGGCGACAGTAACAATCAGCCCCAGCATTTT. Translation: CASGDSNNQPQHF.

The chain recombines TRBV28 with TRBJ1-2; 9 nucleotides line up with TRBD1. The CDR3 is 15 amino acids. Germline V gene lookup returns CDR1 MDHEN and CDR2 SYDVKM. After removal of 1 base from V and 6 bases from J, the junction contained 6 bases not matched to a gene. The CDR3 is CASSLSGQGIDGYTF. The CDR3 bases are TGTGCCAGCAGTTTATCGGGACAGGGCATCGATGGCTACACCTTC.

This chain uses TRBV25-1 with TRBJ2-3, with D possibly TRBD2 on 6 matching bases. With 6 bases removed from V and 4 bases from J, the gap between germline ends came to 23 bases. The CDR3 covers 17 residues. Germline CDR1 MGHDK, CDR2 SYGVNS. The CDR3 is CASRYRDSILGADTQYF. The CDR3 nucleotides read TGTGCCAGCAGATATCGGGACTCAATTTTGGGCGCAGATACGCAGTATTTT.

The rearrangement joins TRBV19 to TRBJ2-5; TRBD2 agrees at 9 bases. The CDR3 extends over 16 amino acids. Trimming took 5 bases from V and 7 from J; bases not matched to a gene: 14. Germline V CDR1 and CDR2: LNHDA, SQIVND (reference sequence). The CDR3 loop is CASSPLPTSGPGTQYF. CDR3 DNA sequence: TGTGCCAGTAGTCCACTACCCACTAGCGGGCCGGGGACCCAGTACTTC.

V gene TRBV4-1 combines with J gene TRBJ1-2; D uncertain. CDR3 length: 13 amino acids. V was trimmed by 1 base and J by 5 bases, leaving 8 bases between them. Germline values: CDR1 MGHRA, CDR2 YSYEKL. DNA of the CDR3: TGCGCCAGCAGCCAAGTCGCGGATTATGGCTACACCTTC. Translation: CASSQVADYGYTF.

This clone has a count of ten or more. V is TRBV5-1 and J is TRBJ2-3, with TRBD1 matching 7 bases. The CDR3 extends over 15 amino acids. The germline gives CDR1 SGHRS, CDR2 YFSETQ. Trimming cost V 2 bases and J 4 bases; bases outside gene matches: 7. In DNA, the CDR3 is TGCGCCAGCAGCTTTTGGCAGGGGGACGCAGATACGCAGTATTTT. As protein: CASSFWQGDADTQYF.

The chain has TRBV1 and TRBJ1-2. TRBV1 is a listed pseudogene. CDR3 length: 16 amino acids. The DNA of the CDR3 is TGCACCAGCAGTAGCGGCGTTGTGCGAAAGACCTATGGCTACACCTTC. It encodes CTSSSGVVRKTYGYTF.

This clone was found a few times. This rearrangement joins TRBV5-1 to TRBJ2-7; 12 bases are shared with TRBD1. The germline CDR1 and CDR2 sequences are SGHRS and YFSETQ. The CDR3 spans 16 residues. With V trimmed by 4 bases and J by 1 base, 6 bases remained unmatched. The CDR3 is CASSIGGQGASYEQYF. The CDR3 region has the DNA TGCGCCAGCAGCATCGGGGGACAGGGGGCTTCCTACGAGCAGTACTTC.